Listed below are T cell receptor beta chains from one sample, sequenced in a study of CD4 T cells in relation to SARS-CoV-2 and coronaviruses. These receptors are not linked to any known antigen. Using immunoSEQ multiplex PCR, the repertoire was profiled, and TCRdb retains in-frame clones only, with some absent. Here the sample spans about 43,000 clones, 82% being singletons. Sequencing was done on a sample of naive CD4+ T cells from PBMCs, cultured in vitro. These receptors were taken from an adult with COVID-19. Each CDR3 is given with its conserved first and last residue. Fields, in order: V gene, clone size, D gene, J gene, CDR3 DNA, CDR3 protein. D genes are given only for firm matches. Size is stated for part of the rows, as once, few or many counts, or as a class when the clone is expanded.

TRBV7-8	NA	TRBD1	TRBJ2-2	TGTGCCAGCAGCTTATCCGGACAGGGGACCGGGGAGCTGTTTTTT	CASSLSGQGTGELFF
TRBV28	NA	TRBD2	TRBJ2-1	TGTGCCAGCAGTTTAGGGACTAGCGGGAGTACGGATGAGCAGTTCTTC	CASSLGTSGSTDEQFF
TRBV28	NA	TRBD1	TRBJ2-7	TGTGCCAGCAGTTCGGACAGGGCCTACGAGCAGTACTTC	CASSSDRAYEQYF
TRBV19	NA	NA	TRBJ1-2	TGTGCCACGGTGCGTGACAGAAAGGACTATGGCTACACCTTC	CATVRDRKDYGYTF
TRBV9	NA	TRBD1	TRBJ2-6	TGTGCCAGCAGCATGGACAGGATCCACTCTGGGGCCAACGTCCTGACTTTC	CASSMDRIHSGANVLTF
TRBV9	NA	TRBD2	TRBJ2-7	TGTGCCAGCAGCGATCCTAGCGGGAGTCCAAACGAGCAGTACTTC	CASSDPSGSPNEQYF
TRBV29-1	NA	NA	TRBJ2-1	TGCAGCGTTCCACCGGGACCAAAAAACTACAATGAGCAGTTCTTC	CSVPPGPKNYNEQFF
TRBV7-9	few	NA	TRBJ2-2	TGTGCCAGCAGCTGGAGTTTAGGGGTCGGGGAGCTGTTTTTT	CASSWSLGVGELFF
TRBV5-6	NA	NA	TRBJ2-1	TGTGCCAGCAGCTTAGAGCAGGAGCAGTTCTTC	CASSLEQEQFF
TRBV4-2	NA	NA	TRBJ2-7	TGTGCCAGCACGAGGGAACGGGACCCTACAGACGAGCAGTACTTC	CASTRERDPTDEQYF
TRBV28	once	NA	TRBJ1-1	TGTGCCAGCAGTTCGCCGGGACATGGTTGGGGCACTGAAGCTTTCTTT	CASSSPGHGWGTEAFF
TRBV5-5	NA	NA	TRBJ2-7	TGTGCCAGCAGCTTGGCGAAGGGGAGAGGCTACGAGCAGTACTTC	CASSLAKGRGYEQYF
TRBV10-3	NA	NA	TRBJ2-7	TGTGCCGCCCGGGACAACTCCTACTACGAGCAGTACTTC	CAARDNSYYEQYF
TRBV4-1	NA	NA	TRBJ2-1	TGCGCCAGCAGCCAAGTAGGCGGTGCCTACAATGAGCAGTTCTTC	CASSQVGGAYNEQFF
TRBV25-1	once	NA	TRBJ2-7	TGTGCCAGCAGCAGGGACGAGCAGTACTTC	CASSRDEQYF
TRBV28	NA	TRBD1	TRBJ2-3	TGTGCCAGCAGGAGGACAGGGGTGGGAGATACGCAGTATTTT	CASRRTGVGDTQYF
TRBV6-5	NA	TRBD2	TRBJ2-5	TGTGCCAGCAGTCGCGGGGGGGAGACCCAGTACTTC	CASSRGGETQYF